The clone carrying this T cell receptor (beta chain) has more than one count but fewer than ten. Its target is not known. In germline, CDR1 is SGHTA, CDR2 FQGNSA. The junction had 4 bases not matched to a gene; V was cut back by 0 bases and J by 3 bases. There are 17 residues in the CDR3. This specimen comes from a study of cytomegalovirus exposure and HLA in healthy donors. The primer mix had 60 Vbeta and 13 Jbeta primers. Libraries were prepared by immunoSEQ multiplex PCR; TCRdb keeps only in-frame clonotypes and omits some of them. This table holds about 200,000 clones, 75% to 85% found once. Overall study findings and caveats: Confirmation in vitro established that a few CMV-associated chains were specific for CMV antigens. V- and J-gene trimming in TCR beta was tied to a missense DCLRE1C variant by an analysis performed later. Donors were assumed by presence/absence analyses to have roughly uniform sequencing depth.

Sequencing was done on a sample of PBMCs. This chain links TRBV7-2 with TRBJ2-1; 11 bases are shared with TRBD2. The TCR comes from a girl aged 10-17 years in good health and CMV-seropositive. CDR3 in amino acids: CASSLAFSGGGYNEQFF. CDR3 sequence (DNA): TGTGCCAGCAGCTTAGCTTTTAGCGGGGGGGGCTACAATGAGCAGTTCTTC.